Sequencing of this T cell receptor (beta chain) was carried out in a study of cytotoxic CD8 clonotypes in ibrutinib-treated CLL. Germline values: CDR1 SGHVS, CDR2 FQNEAQ. Trimming left V 0 bases short and J 7 bases short, with 9 bases between. The CDR3 contains 13 residues. The assay was immunoSEQ multiplex PCR, and TCRdb's table has in-frame clones only and misses some. The table lists 30,000 to 40,000 clones, about three quarters of them singletons. The receptor comes from a human donor with chronic lymphocytic leukemia. This sequence joins TRBV7-8 and TRBJ1-2; a possible D gene is TRBD1 (5 bases). Material: PBMCs, obtained at disease progression, from a patient treated with ibrutinib. The CDR3 spells CASSLAVQGGYTF. The CDR3 nucleotides are TGTGCCAGCAGCTTAGCTGTTCAGGGTGGCTACACCTTC.